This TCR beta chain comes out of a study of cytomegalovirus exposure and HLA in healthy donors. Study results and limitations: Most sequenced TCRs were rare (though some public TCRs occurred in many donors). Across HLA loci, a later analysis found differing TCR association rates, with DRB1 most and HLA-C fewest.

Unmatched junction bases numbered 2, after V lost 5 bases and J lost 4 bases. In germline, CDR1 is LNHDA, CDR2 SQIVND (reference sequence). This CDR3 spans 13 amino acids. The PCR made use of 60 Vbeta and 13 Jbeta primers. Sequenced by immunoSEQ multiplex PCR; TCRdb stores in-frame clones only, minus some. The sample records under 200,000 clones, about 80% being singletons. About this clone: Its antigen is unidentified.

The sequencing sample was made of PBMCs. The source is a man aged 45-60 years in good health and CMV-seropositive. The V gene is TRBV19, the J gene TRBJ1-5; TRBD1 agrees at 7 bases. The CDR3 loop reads CASSSQGNQPQHF. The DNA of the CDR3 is TGTGCCAGTAGTTCACAGGGGAATCAGCCCCAGCATTTT.